What follows describes a single T cell receptor (beta chain). This sample is part of a study of spatial heterogeneity in lung cancer. About the study: Donation came from about 72 patients with untreated early-stage non-small cell lung cancer. Alpha-chain sequences were consistently detected less often than beta-chain sequences.

Germline loops: CDR1 SGHTS, CDR2 YDEGEE. V lost 0 bases to trimming and J lost 0 bases, with 4 bases between them. CDR3 size: 13 residues. The time point is: blood at routine non-recurrence follow-up after resection. Every TCR cDNA molecule bore a unique molecular identifier. In TCRdb, the 5' RACE reads were re-called with MiXCR into one record per CDR3 protein. The repertoire holds 35,000 to 55,000 distinct CDR3 sequences, 12% seen once, with roughly 32% in the top ten. The chain combines TRBV5-8 with TRBJ2-7; no definite D call. Sequencing was performed on PBMCs, taken at follow-up. This sequence was found in a male donor with early-stage non-small cell lung cancer. The CDR3, as DNA: TGTGCCAGCAGCTTGGACAACTCCTACGAGCAGTACTTC. Residues: CASSLDNSYEQYF.